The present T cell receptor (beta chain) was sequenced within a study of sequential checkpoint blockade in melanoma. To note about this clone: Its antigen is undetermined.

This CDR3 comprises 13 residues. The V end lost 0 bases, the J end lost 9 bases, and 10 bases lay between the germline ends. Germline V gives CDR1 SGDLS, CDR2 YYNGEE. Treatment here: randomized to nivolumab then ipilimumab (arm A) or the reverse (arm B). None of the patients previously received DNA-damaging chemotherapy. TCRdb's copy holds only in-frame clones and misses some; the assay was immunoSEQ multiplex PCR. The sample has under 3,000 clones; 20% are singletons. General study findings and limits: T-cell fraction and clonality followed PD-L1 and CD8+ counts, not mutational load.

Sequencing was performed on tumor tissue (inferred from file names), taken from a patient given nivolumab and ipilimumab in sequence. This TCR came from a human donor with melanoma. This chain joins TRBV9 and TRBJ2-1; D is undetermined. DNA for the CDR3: TGTGCCAGCAGCGTAGTGGAGTCGAGTGAGCAGTTCTTC. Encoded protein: CASSVVESSEQFF.